The 29 T cell receptor beta chains given below trace back to one sample, sequenced in a study of graft-versus-host responses after intestinal transplantation. Intraepithelial and lamina propria lymphocytes were released after the graft tissue was processed. Generated by immunoSEQ multiplex PCR, the TCRdb table keeps only in-frame clones and is missing some. The data contain some 8,000 clones, about 68% of them singletons. Here the sequenced sample was ileum tissue, taken just under 230 days after intestinal transplant. These receptors were obtained from a human patient who received an intestinal transplant, so some T cells may come from the graft donor.

This clone was recorded only once. The chain uses TRBV10-3 and TRBJ2-1, with TRBD2 matching over 10 bases. The CDR3 has 15 amino acids. The V and J ends lost 4 bases and 9 bases, in that order; junction bases with no gene match: 9. Germline assignment: CDR1 ENHRY and CDR2 SYGVKD. This CDR3 reads CAISAPGLAPGEQFF. CDR3 nucleotides: TGTGCCATCAGTGCCCCGGGACTAGCGCCAGGTGAGCAGTTCTTC.

The CDR3 sequence is CASSQQGAGELFF. For the CDR3, the DNA is TGTGCCAGCAGTCAACAGGGGGCCGGGGAGCTGTTTTTT. J is TRBJ2-2 and V is TRBV28; the match to TRBD1 covers 8 bases. This CDR3 has 13 amino acids. After removal of 5 bases from V and 6 bases from J, the junction contained 2 bases not matched to a gene. The V gene's germline CDR1 is MDHEN and CDR2 SYDVKM.

This clone was detected once. J is TRBJ2-3 and V is TRBV11-2; 7 nucleotides agree with TRBD2. CDR3 length equals 15 residues. Looked up from germline, CDR1 is SGHAT and CDR2 is FQNNGV. V was pared by 0 bases and J by 2 bases, with 2 bases of the junction left unmatched. For the CDR3, the DNA is TGTGCCAGCAGCTTAGACGGGAGGCCCACAGATACGCAGTATTTT. Its protein is CASSLDGRPTDTQYF.

V and J are TRBV4-1 and TRBJ1-4; TRBD1 might be the D (5 bases). Per germline, CDR1 MGHRA and CDR2 YSYEKL. The V end was cut by 1 base, the J end by 3 bases, with 12 bases between. The CDR3 is made up of 16 amino acids. The CDR3, as DNA: TGCGCCAGCAGCCAAGGAGCAGCAGGGTCTAATGAAAAACTGTTTTTT. Translating gives CASSQGAAGSNEKLFF.

The chain combines TRBV5-6 with TRBJ2-1, with TRBD2 matching 16 bases. This CDR3 contains 17 residues. CDR1 is SGHDT, CDR2 YYEEEE, per germline. J was trimmed by 8 bases and V by 0 bases; bases with no gene match: 5. As DNA, the CDR3 is TGTGCCAGCAGCTTGGGGGGACTAGCGGGGGGGCAGGATGAGCAGTTCTTC. It encodes CASSLGGLAGGQDEQFF.

This sequence joins TRBV19 and TRBJ2-2, with 10 bases aligning to TRBD2. There are 16 residues in the CDR3. Unmatched junction bases numbered 5, after V lost 4 bases and J lost 3 bases. In germline, CDR1 is LNHDA, CDR2 SQIVND (reference sequence). The CDR3 DNA sequence: TGTGCCAGTAGTAAGAAACTAGCGGGGTACACCGGGGAGCTGTTTTTT. Translated: CASSKKLAGYTGELFF.

The V and J genes are TRBV15 and TRBJ2-1; maybe TRBD1 (5 bases). The germline gives CDR1 LNHNV, CDR2 YYDKDF (reference sequence). Between the trimmed V and J ends, which lost 3 bases and 8 bases, there was a span of 8 bases. The CDR3 covers 12 residues. CDR3 in amino acids: CATSRGRDEQFF. Here the CDR3 DNA reads TGTGCCACCAGCAGGGGCAGGGATGAGCAGTTCTTC.

The CDR3 is CASSLDREYSNQPQHF. In DNA form, the CDR3 reads TGCGCCAGCAGCTTGGACAGGGAATATAGCAATCAGCCCCAGCATTTT. The chain has TRBV5-1 and TRBJ1-5, with a possible D match to TRBD1 (6 bases). V lost 0 bases to trimming and J lost 0 bases, with 10 bases between them. Germline V gene data show CDR1 as SGHRS and CDR2 as YFSETQ. This CDR3 region has 16 residues.

This clone turned up a few times. The chain combines TRBV7-2 with TRBJ1-1; tentatively, D is TRBD1 (5 bases). Per germline, CDR1 SGHTA and CDR2 FQGNSA. There are 15 residues in the CDR3. Trimming took 5 bases from V and 3 from J, leaving 16 bases between them. The CDR3 DNA follows: TGTGCCAGCAGCCAACGGGGGGGAAGGCACACTGAAGCTTTCTTT. Translating it yields CASSQRGGRHTEAFF.

This clone was observed a handful of times. The rearrangement uses TRBV19 and TRBJ2-1; TRBD2 agrees at 10 bases. V dropped 1 base and J dropped 2; count of bases not matched to a gene: 2. The V gene's germline CDR1 is LNHDA and CDR2 SQIVND (reference sequence). CDR3 length equals 16 residues. CDR3 residues: CASSIAAGGTYNEQFF. CDR3 bases: TGTGCCAGTAGTATAGCAGCGGGAGGGACCTACAATGAGCAGTTCTTC.

This chain connects TRBV7-9 to TRBJ2-5; D gene unclear. Trimming removed 0 bases from V and 1 base from J, with 6 bases in between. The V gene's germline CDR1 is SEHNR and CDR2 FQNEAQ (reference sequence). This CDR3 is built from 14 residues. The CDR3 protein is CASSLASLQETQYF. DNA of the CDR3: TGTGCCAGCAGCTTAGCGTCACTCCAAGAGACCCAGTACTTC.

On this clone itself: The same CDR3 arises from other DNA sequences in this sample as well. In DNA, the CDR3 is TGCGCCAGCAGCTTGTTAGCGGGAGCTTTTAATACGCAGTATTTT. This encodes CASSLLAGAFNTQYF. V gene TRBV5-1 combines with J gene TRBJ2-3; 9 bases are shared with TRBD2. CDR3 length: 15 residues. With V trimmed by 1 base and J by 7 bases, 7 bases remained unmatched. In germline, CDR1 is SGHRS, CDR2 YFSETQ.

This clone has a handful of counts. V usage is TRBV4-2 and J usage is TRBJ1-2; D call uncertain. The CDR3 extends over 14 amino acids. Germline values: CDR1 LGHNA, CDR2 YNFKEQ. The V gene lost 1 base and the J gene lost 4 bases, with 10 bases spanning the gap. CDR3 DNA sequence: TGTGCCAGCAGCCAAGTGGGAGGGATCTATGGCTACACCTTC. Its translation: CASSQVGGIYGYTF.

The chain joins TRBV7-9 to TRBJ2-7; 9 nucleotides agree with TRBD1. J lost 0 bases, V lost 4 bases, and 1 base had no gene match. The CDR3 consists of 14 residues. CDR1 SEHNR and CDR2 FQNEAQ come from the germline V gene (reference sequence). This chain's CDR3 is CASSSTGGSYEQYF. Here the CDR3 DNA reads TGTGCCAGCAGCTCGACAGGGGGCTCCTACGAGCAGTACTTC. The full variable domain, its missing parts supplied by reference TRBV7-9 and TRBJ2-7, is DTGVSQNPRHKITKRGQNVTFRCDPISEHNRLYWYRQTLGQGPEFLTYFQNEAQLEKSRLLSDRFSAERPKGSFSTLEIQRTEQGDSAMYLCASSSTGGSYEQYFGPGTRLTVT.

In this sample, this clone is medium-sized. The chain employs TRBV6-7 and TRBJ2-7; D possibly corresponds to TRBD2 (5 bases). TRBV6-7 is classed as an ORF, of uncertain function. The CDR3 is 14 amino acids. V lost 6 bases and J 2 bases, leaving 14 bases between the germline ends. The CDR3 coding sequence is TGTGCCAGCAGACTACTCCGGGATACCTACGAGCAGTACTTC. Protein: CASRLLRDTYEQYF.

In its sample, this clone was seen a few times. This sequence joins TRBV6-1 and TRBJ2-7; perhaps TRBD1 as D (7 bases). CDR1 MNHNS and CDR2 SASEGT come from the germline V gene. This CDR3 has 15 residues. Trimming pared 2 bases from V and 1 base from J, leaving 12 bases between. Here the CDR3 DNA reads TGTGCCAGCAGTGAAAGGGCAGGGGGGTCCTACGAGCAGTACTTC. Amino acid sequence: CASSERAGGSYEQYF.

This rearrangement joins TRBV11-2 to TRBJ2-7; the match to TRBD2 covers 7 bases. Germline lookup yields CDR1 SGHAT and CDR2 FQNNGV. The CDR3 has 15 amino acids. V shed 1 base, J shed 2 bases, and the junction held 5 bases outside the gene matches. Here the CDR3 DNA reads TGTGCCAGCAGCTTAGCCCTAGCGGTTACCTACGAGCAGTACTTC. This gives the protein CASSLALAVTYEQYF.

The chain uses TRBV7-2 and TRBJ2-1; D uncertain. Trimming removed 5 bases at V and 0 bases at J, with 14 bases between. Germline assignment: CDR1 SGHTA and CDR2 FQGNSA. The length of the CDR3 is 16 residues. CDR3 sequence (DNA): TGTGCCAGCAGCACCTGGTCGGCTAGCTCCTACAATGAGCAGTTCTTC. It codes for CASSTWSASSYNEQFF.

The rearrangement joins TRBV7-2 to TRBJ1-5, with D perhaps TRBD1 (5 bases). The CDR3 length is 15 residues. The V end lost 4 bases, the J end lost 3 bases, and 13 bases lay between the germline ends. The germline V gene encodes CDR1 SGHTA and CDR2 FQGNSA. The CDR3 spells CASSSVGLTNQPQHF. The CDR3 nucleotides read TGTGCCAGCAGCTCGGTGGGGCTCACCAATCAGCCCCAGCATTTT.

The rearrangement joins TRBV7-3 to TRBJ2-5; TRBD2 matches at 8 bases. This CDR3 has 18 amino acids. CDR1 and CDR2 (germline): SGHTA, FQGTGA. The J segment lost 7 bases and the V segment lost 8 bases, leaving 24 bases of the junction unmatched. The CDR3 DNA sequence: TGTGCCAGCTCCTCATCTAGGCGGGAGGACAACCAAGAGGCGACCCAGTACTTC. Amino acids: CASSSSRREDNQEATQYF.

This sequence joins TRBV5-1 and TRBJ2-5; 7 bases are a match to TRBD2. J gave up 4 bases and V 0 bases, and 3 bases lay outside the gene matches. This CDR3 is built from 14 residues. Germline V lookup: CDR1 SGHRS, CDR2 YFSETQ. CDR3 coding DNA: TGCGCCAGCAGCTTGGACTGGGGGGGAGAGACCCAGTACTTC. This translates into CASSLDWGGETQYF. Full variable domain (outside the CDR3, taken from reference TRBV5-1 and TRBJ2-5): KAGVTQTPRYLIKTRGQQVTLSCSPISGHRSVSWYQQTPGQGLQFLFEYFSETQRNKGNFPGRFSGRQFSNSRSEMNVSTLELGDSALYLCASSLDWGGETQYFGPGTRLLVL.

This rearrangement joins TRBV6-5 to TRBJ1-2; 10 bases are shared with TRBD1. Trimming took 2 bases from V and 6 from J; bases not matched to a gene: 3. There are 14 residues in the CDR3. Germline V gene lookup returns CDR1 MNHEY and CDR2 SVGAGI. The CDR3 loop reads CASSYGTGVHGYTF. The CDR3 nucleotides are TGTGCCAGCAGTTACGGGACAGGGGTTCATGGCTACACCTTC.

This clone was observed once. DNA of the CDR3: TGTGCCAGCAGTAGGGACTGGAACACTGAAGCTTTCTTT. This gives the protein CASSRDWNTEAFF. The V gene is TRBV2, the J gene TRBJ1-1; possibly TRBD1 for D (5 bases). CDR3 length: 13 residues. The germline CDR1 and CDR2 sequences are SNHLY and FYNNEI. V was pared by 5 bases and J by 1 base, with 8 bases between.

The chain carries TRBV2 and TRBJ1-5; weak D call: TRBD1 (6 bases). Deletions cut 6 bases from V and 4 bases from J, with 16 bases between. Germline CDR1 is SNHLY and CDR2 is FYNNEI. The CDR3 totals 15 residues. The CDR3 spells CASREGVTRNQPQHF. As DNA, the CDR3 is TGTGCCAGCAGAGAGGGGGTGACTCGTAATCAGCCCCAGCATTTT. Looking up the rest from reference TRBV2 and TRBJ1-5 gives the full variable domain: EPEVTQTPSHQVTQMGQEVILRCVPISNHLYFYWYRQILGQKVEFLVSFYNNEISEKSEIFDDQFSVERPDGSNFTLKIRSTKLEDSAMYFCASREGVTRNQPQHFGDGTRLSIL.

The chain recombines TRBV12-5 with TRBJ2-7; 9 bases line up with TRBD1. Trimming cost V 7 bases and J 4 bases; bases outside gene matches: 5. CDR1 LGHNT and CDR2 FRNRAP come from the germline V gene. The CDR3 has 13 residues. CDR3 bases: TGTGCTAGTGCGGTGGACAGGGGTTACGAGCAGTACTTC. Translated, it gives CASAVDRGYEQYF.

This sequence joins TRBV11-2 and TRBJ2-5; the match to TRBD2 covers 8 bases. Judging by the DNA end, TRBJ2-7 fits better; the J call may be wrong. CDR3 size: 16 residues. CDR1 is SGHAT, CDR2 FQNNGV, per germline. CDR3 nucleotide sequence: TGTGCCAGCAGCGTCCTGGGCGGGGGGACCGCCTACGAGCAGTACTTC. It is translated as CASSVLGGGTAYEQYF.

The chain combines TRBV5-1 with TRBJ2-7; D might be TRBD2 (6 bases). There are 14 residues in the CDR3. Between the trimmed V and J ends, which lost 4 bases and 2 bases, there was a span of 13 bases. Germline loops: CDR1 SGHRS, CDR2 YFSETQ. This CDR3 reads CASSTGTETYEQYF. CDR3 DNA: TGCGCCAGCAGCACCGGGACTGAAACCTACGAGCAGTACTTC.

This clone was seen a few times. This chain links TRBV5-6 with TRBJ1-2, with 7 bases identical to TRBD1. Losses at the gene ends were 3 bases for V and 2 bases for J; bases not matched to a gene: 13. Germline lookup yields CDR1 SGHDT and CDR2 YYEEEE. The CDR3 contains 17 residues. In DNA form, the CDR3 reads TGTGCCAGCAGCTCCCCACGGGAGGGCAGGGGGAACTATGGCTACACCTTC. This sequence encodes CASSSPREGRGNYGYTF.

This clone appeared a single time. The rearrangement uses TRBV2 and TRBJ2-7; 9 bases map to TRBD1. Germline V CDR1 and CDR2: SNHLY, FYNNEI. V lost 8 bases and J lost 4; bases outside the gene matches: 6. This CDR3 has 13 amino acids. The DNA for the CDR3 is TGTGCCAGCCACCGGGACAGGGCTTACGAGCAGTACTTC. Translation gives CASHRDRAYEQYF.